These 5 T cell receptor beta chains came from one sample sequenced in a study of immune evolution from preneoplasia to lung adenocarcinoma. TCRdb's copy holds only in-frame clones and misses some; the assay was immunoSEQ multiplex PCR. This table holds several thousand clones, 78% found once. The sequenced sample consisted of FFPE adjacent normal lung tissue. These receptor sequences come from a person aged 60-79 years with lung adenocarcinoma.

The chain combines TRBV2 with TRBJ2-1; no clear D. The CDR3 runs to 16 residues. V shed 6 bases and J shed 6 bases, with 21 bases lying between them. Germline V gives CDR1 SNHLY, CDR2 FYNNEI. The CDR3 loop is CASSRSVPSSVNEQFF. The CDR3 DNA sequence: TGTGCCAGCAGCCGCTCGGTCCCTTCCTCCGTCAATGAGCAGTTCTTC.

The V call is TRBV9, the J call TRBJ1-5, with D possibly matching TRBD1 (5 bases). Trimming shortened V by 0 bases and J by 5 bases, and 9 bases separated the two germline ends. The CDR3 has 14 residues. The germline V gene encodes CDR1 SGDLS and CDR2 YYNGEE. This chain's CDR3 is CASSVDGAHQPQHF. The CDR3 nucleotides are TGTGCCAGCAGCGTAGATGGGGCCCATCAGCCCCAGCATTTT.

For this clone: The identical CDR3 is also encoded by other nucleotide sequences in the sample. The chain links TRBV6-5 to TRBJ2-7, with TRBD2 matching over 10 bases. J was trimmed by 0 bases and V by 0 bases; bases with no gene match: 2. From germline, CDR1 is MNHEY and CDR2 SVGAGI. There are 16 residues in the CDR3. CDR3 loop: CASSYSAGGPSYEQYF. CDR3 coding DNA: TGTGCCAGCAGTTACTCAGCGGGAGGGCCCTCCTACGAGCAGTACTTC.

The chain carries TRBV11-1 and TRBJ1-2; the D gene is possibly TRBD1 (5 bases). Germline CDR1 and CDR2: SGHAT and FQDESV (reference sequence). V gave up 1 base and J gave up 3 bases, with 18 bases separating them. The CDR3 has 17 residues. As DNA, the CDR3 is TGTGCCAGCAGCTTAGGACAGCGCCTTAGTTCGGACTATGGCTACACCTTC. Amino acids: CASSLGQRLSSDYGYTF.

Written as DNA, the CDR3 is TGTGCCAGCAGCGCACAAGGTGGGGGGTTCACTGAAGCTTTCTTT. It yields the protein CASSAQGGGFTEAFF. This sequence joins TRBV14 and TRBJ1-1; the D gene is possibly TRBD1 (5 bases). Germline V gene sequence: CDR1 SGHDN, CDR2 FVKESK. The CDR3 has 15 residues. V was trimmed by 5 bases and J by 4 bases, leaving 17 bases between them.